Listed here are 20 T cell receptor beta chains from one sample, sequenced in a study of blood T cells in healthy people across ages. Primers used in a second PCR of roughly 7 to 12 cycles were a sample-barcoded 5' primer and a J-beta primer mix. TCRdb fed the 5' RACE reads into MiXCR, producing one record per CDR3 protein. The data show about 640,000 distinct CDR3 sequences, roughly 53% seen once. The sequencing sample was made of blood. Receptor source: a man aged 60 to 75 in good health.

This chain links TRBV29-1 with TRBJ1-2; 9 nucleotides match TRBD1. CDR1 is SQVTM, CDR2 ANQGSEA, per germline. J was trimmed by 4 bases and V by 2 bases; bases with no gene match: 5. The CDR3 is made up of 14 amino acids. The CDR3 bases are TGCAGCGTTGAAAAGGGACAGGGTATCTATGGCTACACCTTC. Its translation: CSVEKGQGIYGYTF.

The chain recombines TRBV5-1 with TRBJ2-1; 10 nucleotides agree with TRBD2. V was clipped by 4 bases and J by 1 base; unmatched bases: 2. This CDR3 has 15 amino acids. Per the germline V gene, CDR1 is SGHRS and CDR2 is YFSETQ. The CDR3 DNA sequence: TGCGCCAGCAGCACAGCGGGGGGGTCCTACAATGAGCAGTTCTTC. This sequence encodes CASSTAGGSYNEQFF.

Only a few counts were recorded for this clonotype. The chain is built from TRBV6-5 and TRBJ1-6, with D unclear. CDR3 length: 14 residues. Germline V gives CDR1 MNHEY, CDR2 SVGAGI. Trimming pared 2 bases from V and 9 bases from J, leaving 11 bases between. The CDR3 bases are TGTGCCAGCAGTTACAACCTAATTGGTTCACCCCTCCACTTT. It yields the protein CASSYNLIGSPLHF.

The CDR3 spells CSVAPGTGGVGEQFF. The CDR3 DNA reads TGCAGCGTTGCCCCCGGGACAGGGGGGGTGGGTGAGCAGTTCTTC. The V gene is TRBV29-1, the J gene TRBJ2-1; 11 bases are a match to TRBD1. The V segment lost 4 bases and the J segment 9 bases; nucleotides outside the gene matches: 11. Germline V gives CDR1 SQVTM, CDR2 ANQGSEA. CDR3 length equals 15 residues.

The rearrangement links TRBV20-1 to TRBJ2-4, with D perhaps assigned TRBD1 or TRBD2 (6 bases each). The DNA end lines up better with TRBJ2-5; the J call may be wrong. This CDR3 contains 14 residues. Per germline, CDR1 DFQATT and CDR2 SNEGSKA (reference sequence). The CDR3 nucleotides are TGCAGTGCACAAGGGGGAGGCCCCGTGGAGACCCAGTACTTC. Translation gives CSAQGGGPVETQYF.

The rearrangement joins TRBV29-1 to TRBJ2-7; 13 bases map to TRBD2. The J call may be in error: the DNA end matches TRBJ2-4 better. The CDR3 is 15 amino acids. Germline lookup yields CDR1 SQVTM and CDR2 ANQGSEA. The CDR3 bases are TGCAGCGTTGGCGGACTAGCGGGAGAAGTGAACATTCAGTACTTC. Protein: CSVGGLAGEVNIQYF.

The chain has TRBV5-1 and TRBJ2-3; D is unclear. The germline V gene has CDR1 SGHRS and CDR2 YFSETQ. V gave up 0 bases and J gave up 4 bases, with 12 bases separating them. The CDR3 sequence is 15 residues long. DNA of the CDR3: TGCGCCAGCAGCTTGGAGGTCCCCCCTCCAGATACGCAGTATTTT. This encodes CASSLEVPPPDTQYF.

The V call is TRBV5-1, the J call TRBJ2-1; a weak D match, TRBD2 (5 bases). V gave up 6 bases and J gave up 4 bases, with 14 bases separating them. Looked up from germline, CDR1 is SGHRS and CDR2 is YFSETQ. The CDR3 has 14 amino acids. CDR3 protein: CASTDPRGYNEQFF. CDR3 in DNA: TGCGCCAGCACCGATCCCAGAGGGTACAATGAGCAGTTCTTC.

This clonotype was observed a few times. The rearrangement links TRBV10-3 to TRBJ1-5; possible D gene TRBD1, 6 bases. The CDR3 loop spans 17 amino acids. Germline loops: CDR1 ENHRY, CDR2 SYGVKD. Trimming pared 0 bases from V and 2 bases from J, leaving 14 bases between. CDR3 residues: CAISESRRGARNQPQHF. CDR3 DNA: TGTGCCATCAGTGAGTCTCGCAGGGGCGCTCGCAATCAGCCCCAGCATTTT.

The chain joins TRBV10-3 to TRBJ1-6; D remains unclear. CDR3 length: 15 residues. Per germline, CDR1 ENHRY and CDR2 SYGVKD. Trimming pared 6 bases from V and 0 bases from J, leaving 9 bases between. CDR3 in DNA: TGTGCCATCAGCCCCGAGATCTCCTATAATTCACCCCTCCACTTT. It translates to CAISPEISYNSPLHF.

V gene TRBV19 combines with J gene TRBJ1-2, with D hard to call. Trimming removed 4 bases from V and 0 bases from J, with 9 bases in between. This CDR3 has 14 residues. From germline, CDR1 is LNHDA and CDR2 SQIVND (reference sequence). CDR3 loop: CASSTRGPNYGYTF. DNA of the CDR3: TGTGCCAGTAGTACCCGTGGGCCTAACTATGGCTACACCTTC.

This clonotype was observed a handful of times. V is TRBV5-5 and J is TRBJ1-2, with D maybe TRBD1 (5 bases). Between the trimmed V and J ends, which lost 7 bases and 8 bases, there was a span of 15 bases. Germline CDR1 and CDR2: SGHKS and YYEKEE (reference sequence). The CDR3 runs 12 residues. CDR3 in amino acids: CASHLDSRGYTF. DNA of the CDR3: TGTGCCAGCCACCTCGACAGTAGGGGCTACACCTTC.

This sequence joins TRBV29-1 and TRBJ2-1; TRBD2 matches at 9 bases. Trimming cost V 1 base and J 1 base; bases outside gene matches: 5. The V gene's germline CDR1 is SQVTM and CDR2 ANQGSEA. The CDR3 is 16 amino acids. The CDR3 protein is CSVEVGRGGSYNEQFF. CDR3 bases: TGCAGCGTTGAAGTCGGGCGGGGGGGATCCTACAATGAGCAGTTCTTC.

V is TRBV19 and J is TRBJ2-1; D unresolved. CDR1 is LNHDA, CDR2 SQIVND, per germline (reference sequence). V was clipped by 10 bases and J by 15 bases, with 19 bases between them. The length of the CDR3 is 11 residues. CDR3 loop: CATHLSTTWFF. The CDR3 DNA reads as TGTGCCACCCATTTATCAACGACGTGGTTCTTC.

This clonotype was counted between two and nine times. V gene TRBV7-2 combines with J gene TRBJ2-4; possible D gene TRBD2, 6 bases. The V gene's germline CDR1 is SGHTA and CDR2 FQGNSA. With 5 bases removed from V and 7 bases from J, the gap between germline ends came to 27 bases. The CDR3 length is 18 residues. The CDR3 DNA reads TGTGCCAGCAGCGTTAGAGGGGCGGTGTTAGGACGGGGGAACATTCAGTACTTC. Its protein product is CASSVRGAVLGRGNIQYF.

The gene calls are TRBV7-8 and TRBJ1-2, with no clear D. CDR1 is SGHVS and CDR2 is FQNEAQ in the germline V gene. The CDR3 runs 16 residues. With 2 bases removed from V and 4 bases from J, the gap between germline ends came to 17 bases. The CDR3 sequence: CASSLSGRETGYGYTF. CDR3 nucleotide sequence: TGTGCCAGCAGCTTATCCGGACGTGAGACGGGCTATGGCTACACCTTC.

In this sample, this clonotype turned up once. The chain carries TRBV15 and TRBJ2-5; D gene unclear. Germline V gene data show CDR1 as LNHNV and CDR2 as YYDKDF (reference sequence). V lost 1 base and J 2 bases, leaving 14 bases between the germline ends. This CDR3 region has 16 residues. The CDR3 DNA follows: TGTGCCACCAGCAGAGGCCTTGGAAGCAGGCAAGAGACCCAGTACTTC. It is translated as CATSRGLGSRQETQYF.

This clonotype came up a few times. The chain joins TRBV7-2 to TRBJ2-1, with TRBD2 matching over 9 bases. The germline V gene has CDR1 SGHTA and CDR2 FQGNSA. The CDR3 loop spans 16 amino acids. J gave up 9 bases and V 0 bases, and 9 bases lay outside the gene matches. CDR3 residues: CASSLAASGAGGEQFF. The CDR3 region has the DNA TGTGCCAGCAGCTTAGCCGCTAGCGGGGCCGGGGGTGAGCAGTTCTTC.

Only one count was recorded for this clonotype. The J gene is TRBJ1-1, the V gene TRBV3-1; 9 bases line up with TRBD1. CDR1 and CDR2 from the germline V gene are LGHDT and YNNKEL (reference sequence). Trimming removed 7 bases from V and 4 bases from J; junction bases left unmatched: 13. There are 16 residues in the CDR3. CDR3 amino acids: CASNTETGGTGTEAFF. The CDR3 DNA sequence: TGTGCCAGCAACACCGAGACAGGGGGAACAGGCACTGAAGCTTTCTTT.

This clonotype was picked up many times. The chain couples TRBV29-1 to TRBJ2-1; 10 positions match TRBD2. J was trimmed by 4 bases and V by 1 base; bases with no gene match: 22. The CDR3 has 21 residues. Germline CDR1 SQVTM, CDR2 ANQGSEA. The CDR3 here is CSVEGERGGPQAPRAYNEQFF. Here the CDR3 DNA reads TGCAGCGTTGAAGGAGAGCGGGGGGGCCCGCAAGCACCACGGGCATACAATGAGCAGTTCTTC.